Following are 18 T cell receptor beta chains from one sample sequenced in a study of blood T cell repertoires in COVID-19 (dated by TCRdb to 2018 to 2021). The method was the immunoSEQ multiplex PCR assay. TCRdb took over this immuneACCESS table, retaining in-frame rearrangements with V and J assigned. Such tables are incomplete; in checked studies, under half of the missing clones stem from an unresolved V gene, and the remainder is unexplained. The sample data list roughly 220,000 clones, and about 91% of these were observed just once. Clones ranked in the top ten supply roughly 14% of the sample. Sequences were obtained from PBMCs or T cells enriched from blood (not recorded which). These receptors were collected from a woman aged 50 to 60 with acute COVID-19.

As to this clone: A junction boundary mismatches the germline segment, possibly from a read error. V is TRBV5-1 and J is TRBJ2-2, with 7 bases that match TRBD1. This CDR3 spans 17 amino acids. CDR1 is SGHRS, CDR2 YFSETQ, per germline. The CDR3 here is CASSPLTGRIRTEELFF. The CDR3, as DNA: TGCGCCAGCAGCCCCTTGACAGGGCGGATCCGAACCGAGGAGCTGTTTTTT.

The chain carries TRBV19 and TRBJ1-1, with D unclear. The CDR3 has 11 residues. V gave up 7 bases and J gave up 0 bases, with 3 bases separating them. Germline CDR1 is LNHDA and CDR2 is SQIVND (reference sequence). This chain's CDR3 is CASTMNTEAFF. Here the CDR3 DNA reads TGTGCCAGTACAATGAACACTGAAGCTTTCTTT. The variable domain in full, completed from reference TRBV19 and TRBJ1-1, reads DGGITQSPKYLFRKEGQNVTLSCEQNLNHDAMYWYRQDPGQGLRLIYYSQIVNDFQKGDIAEGYSVSREKKESFPLTVTSAQKNPTAFYLCASTMNTEAFFGQGTRLTVV.

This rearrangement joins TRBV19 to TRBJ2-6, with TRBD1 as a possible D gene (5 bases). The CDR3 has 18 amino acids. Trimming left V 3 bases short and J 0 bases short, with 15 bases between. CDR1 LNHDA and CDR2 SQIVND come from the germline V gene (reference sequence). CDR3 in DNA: TGTGCCAGTAGTATTGCGGCAGGGTACCGCTCTGGGGCCAACGTCCTGACTTTC. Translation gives CASSIAAGYRSGANVLTF.

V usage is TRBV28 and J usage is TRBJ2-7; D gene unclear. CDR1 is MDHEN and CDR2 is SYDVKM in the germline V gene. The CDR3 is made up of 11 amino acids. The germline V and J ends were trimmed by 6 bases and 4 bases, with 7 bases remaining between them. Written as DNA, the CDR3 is TGTGCCAGCAGACTGAATTACGAGCAGTACTTC. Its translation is CASRLNYEQYF.

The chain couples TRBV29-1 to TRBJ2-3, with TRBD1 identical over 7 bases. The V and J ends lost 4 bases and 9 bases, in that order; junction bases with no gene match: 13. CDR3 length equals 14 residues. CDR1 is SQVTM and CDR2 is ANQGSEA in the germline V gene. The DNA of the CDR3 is TGCAGCGTTGCTATTGGGGGTACGACAGGGACGCAGTATTTT. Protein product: CSVAIGGTTGTQYF.

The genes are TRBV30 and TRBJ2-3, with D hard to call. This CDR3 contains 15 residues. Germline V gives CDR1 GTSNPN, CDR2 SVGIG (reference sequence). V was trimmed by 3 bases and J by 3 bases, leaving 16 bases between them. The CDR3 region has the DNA TGTGCCTGGAGCAGTTACTTACAGATGACAGATACGCAGTATTTT. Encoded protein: CAWSSYLQMTDTQYF.

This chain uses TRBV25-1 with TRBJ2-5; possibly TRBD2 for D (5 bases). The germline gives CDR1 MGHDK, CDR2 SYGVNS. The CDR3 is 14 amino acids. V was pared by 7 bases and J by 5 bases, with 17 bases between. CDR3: CASTSLGVGETQYF. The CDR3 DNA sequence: TGTGCCAGCACCTCCCTCGGGGTAGGGGAGACCCAGTACTTC.

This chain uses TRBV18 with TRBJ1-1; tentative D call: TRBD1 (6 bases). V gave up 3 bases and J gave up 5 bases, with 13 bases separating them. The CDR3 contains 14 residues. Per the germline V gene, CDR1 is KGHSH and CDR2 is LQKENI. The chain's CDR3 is CASSPAGARTEAFF. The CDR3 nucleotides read TGTGCCAGCTCACCTGCGGGGGCTCGGACTGAAGCTTTCTTT. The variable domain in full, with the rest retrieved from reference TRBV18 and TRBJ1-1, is NAGVMQNPRHLVRRRGQEARLRCSPMKGHSHVYWYRQLPEEGLKFMVYLQKENIIDESGMPKERFSAEFPKEGPSILRIQQVVRGDSAAYFCASSPAGARTEAFFGQGTRLTVV.

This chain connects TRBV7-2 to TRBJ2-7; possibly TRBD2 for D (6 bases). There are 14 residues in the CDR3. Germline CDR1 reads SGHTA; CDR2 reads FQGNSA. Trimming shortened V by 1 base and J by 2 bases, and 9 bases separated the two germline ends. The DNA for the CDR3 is TGTGCCAGCAGCTTAGGGGAGGCCCCCTACGAGCAGTACTTC. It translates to CASSLGEAPYEQYF.

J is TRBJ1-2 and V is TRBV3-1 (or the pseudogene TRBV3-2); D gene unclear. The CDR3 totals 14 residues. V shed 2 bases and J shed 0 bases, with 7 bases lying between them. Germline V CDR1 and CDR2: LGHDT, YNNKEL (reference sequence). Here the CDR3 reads CASSQQAPNYGYTF. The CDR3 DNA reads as TGTGCCAGCAGCCAACAGGCACCTAACTATGGCTACACCTTC.

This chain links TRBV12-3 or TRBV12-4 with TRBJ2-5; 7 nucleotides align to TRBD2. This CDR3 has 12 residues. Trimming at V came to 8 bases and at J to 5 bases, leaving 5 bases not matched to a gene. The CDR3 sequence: CASVGGGETQYF. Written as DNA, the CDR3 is TGTGCCAGCGTTGGGGGAGGGGAGACCCAGTACTTC.

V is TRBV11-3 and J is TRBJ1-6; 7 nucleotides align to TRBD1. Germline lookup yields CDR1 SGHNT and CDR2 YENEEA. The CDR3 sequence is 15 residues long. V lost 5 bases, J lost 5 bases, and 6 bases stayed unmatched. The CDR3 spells CASSPRGQNNSPLHF. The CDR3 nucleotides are TGTGCCAGCAGCCCAAGGGGACAGAATAATTCACCCCTCCACTTT.

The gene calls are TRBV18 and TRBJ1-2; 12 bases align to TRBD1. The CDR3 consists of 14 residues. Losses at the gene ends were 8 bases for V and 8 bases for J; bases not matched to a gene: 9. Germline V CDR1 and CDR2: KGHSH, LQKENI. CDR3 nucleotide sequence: TGTGCCAGCCAGGGACAGGGGGCGTTAGGAGGCTACACCTTC. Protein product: CASQGQGALGGYTF.

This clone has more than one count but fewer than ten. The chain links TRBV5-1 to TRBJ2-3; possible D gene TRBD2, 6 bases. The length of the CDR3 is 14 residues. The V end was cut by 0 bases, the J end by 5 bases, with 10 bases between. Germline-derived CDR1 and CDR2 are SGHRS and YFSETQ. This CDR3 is CASSLGGGEDTQYF. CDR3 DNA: TGCGCCAGCAGCTTGGGAGGAGGGGAAGATACGCAGTATTTT.

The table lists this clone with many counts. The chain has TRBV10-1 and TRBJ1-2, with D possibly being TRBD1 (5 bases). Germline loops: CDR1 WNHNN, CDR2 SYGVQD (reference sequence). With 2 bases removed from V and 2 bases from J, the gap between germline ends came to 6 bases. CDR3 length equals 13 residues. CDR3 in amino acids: CASSEGQNYGYTF. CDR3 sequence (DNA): TGCGCCAGCAGTGAGGGACAAAACTATGGCTACACCTTC.

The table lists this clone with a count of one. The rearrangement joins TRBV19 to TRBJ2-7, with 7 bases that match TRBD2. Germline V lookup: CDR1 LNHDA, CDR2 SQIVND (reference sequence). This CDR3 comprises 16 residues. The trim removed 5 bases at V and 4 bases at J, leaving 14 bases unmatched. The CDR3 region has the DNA TGTGCCAGTAGTCCCCACGGGGGGACTACGCCATACGAGCAGTACTTC. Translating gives CASSPHGGTTPYEQYF.

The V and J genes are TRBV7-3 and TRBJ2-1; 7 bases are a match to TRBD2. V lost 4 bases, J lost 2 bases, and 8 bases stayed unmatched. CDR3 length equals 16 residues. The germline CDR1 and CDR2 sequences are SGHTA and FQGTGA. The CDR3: CASSSFDGLAYNEQFF. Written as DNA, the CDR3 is TGTGCCAGCAGCTCATTCGACGGACTAGCCTACAATGAGCAGTTCTTC.

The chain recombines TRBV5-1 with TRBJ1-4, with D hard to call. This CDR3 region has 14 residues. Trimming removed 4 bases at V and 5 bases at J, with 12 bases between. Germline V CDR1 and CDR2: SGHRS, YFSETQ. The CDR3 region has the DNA TGCGCCAGCAGCGTCGGGAATACGAATGAAAAACTGTTTTTT. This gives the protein CASSVGNTNEKLFF. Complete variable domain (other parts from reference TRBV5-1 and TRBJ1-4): KAGVTQTPRYLIKTRGQQVTLSCSPISGHRSVSWYQQTPGQGLQFLFEYFSETQRNKGNFPGRFSGRQFSNSRSEMNVSTLELGDSALYLCASSVGNTNEKLFFGSGTQLSVL.